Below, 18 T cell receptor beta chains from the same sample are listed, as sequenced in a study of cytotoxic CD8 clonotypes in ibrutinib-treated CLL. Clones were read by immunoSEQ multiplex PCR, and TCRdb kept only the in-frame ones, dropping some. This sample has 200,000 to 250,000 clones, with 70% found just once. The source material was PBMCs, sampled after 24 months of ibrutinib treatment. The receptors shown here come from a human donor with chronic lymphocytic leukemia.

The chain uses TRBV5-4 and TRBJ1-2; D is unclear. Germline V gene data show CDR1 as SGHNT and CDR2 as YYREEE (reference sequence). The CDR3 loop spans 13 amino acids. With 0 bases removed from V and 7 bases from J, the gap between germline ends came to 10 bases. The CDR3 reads CASSLEAMSGYTF. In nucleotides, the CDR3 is TGTGCCAGCAGCTTGGAAGCCATGAGTGGCTACACCTTC.

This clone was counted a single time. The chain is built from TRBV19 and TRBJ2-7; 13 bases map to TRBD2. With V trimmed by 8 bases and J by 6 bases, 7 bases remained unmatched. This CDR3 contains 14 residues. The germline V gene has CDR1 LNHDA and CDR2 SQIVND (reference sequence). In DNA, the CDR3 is TGTGCCAGTGTACGGACTAGCGGGAGTGGCGAGCAGTACTTC. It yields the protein CASVRTSGSGEQYF.

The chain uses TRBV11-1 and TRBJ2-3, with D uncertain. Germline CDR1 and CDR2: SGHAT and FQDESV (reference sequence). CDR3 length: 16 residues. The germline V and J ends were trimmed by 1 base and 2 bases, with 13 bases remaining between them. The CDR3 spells CASSLDGVGATDTQYF. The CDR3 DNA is TGTGCCAGCAGCTTAGATGGTGTGGGCGCCACAGATACGCAGTATTTT.

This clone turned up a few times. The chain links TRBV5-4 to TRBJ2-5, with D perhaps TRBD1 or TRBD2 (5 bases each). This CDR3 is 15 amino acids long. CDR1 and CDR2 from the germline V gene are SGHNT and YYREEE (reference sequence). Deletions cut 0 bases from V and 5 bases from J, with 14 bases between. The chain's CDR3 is CASSLVGDGKETQYF. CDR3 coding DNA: TGTGCCAGCAGCTTGGTCGGGGACGGGAAGGAGACCCAGTACTTC.

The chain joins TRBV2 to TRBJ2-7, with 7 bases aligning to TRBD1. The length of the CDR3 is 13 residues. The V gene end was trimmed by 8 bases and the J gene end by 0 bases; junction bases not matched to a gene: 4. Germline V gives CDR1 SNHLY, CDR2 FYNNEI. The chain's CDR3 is CASGDSPSYEQYF. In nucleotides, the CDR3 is TGTGCCAGCGGGGACAGCCCCTCCTACGAGCAGTACTTC.

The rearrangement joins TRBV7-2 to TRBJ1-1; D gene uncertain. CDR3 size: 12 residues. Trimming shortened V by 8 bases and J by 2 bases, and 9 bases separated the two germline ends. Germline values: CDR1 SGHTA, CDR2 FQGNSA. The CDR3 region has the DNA TGTGCCAGCCACGACCCTAACACTGAAGCTTTCTTT. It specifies CASHDPNTEAFF. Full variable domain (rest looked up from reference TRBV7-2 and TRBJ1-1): GAGVSQSPSNKVTEKGKDVELRCDPISGHTALYWYRQSLGQGLEFLIYFQGNSAPDKSGLPSDRFSAERTGGSVSTLTIQRTQQEDSAVYLCASHDPNTEAFFGQGTRLTVV.

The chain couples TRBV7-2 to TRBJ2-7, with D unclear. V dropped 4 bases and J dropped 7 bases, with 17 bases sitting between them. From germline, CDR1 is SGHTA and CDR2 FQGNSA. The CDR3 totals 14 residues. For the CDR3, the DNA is TGTGCCAGCAGCTCGATGACCAGATCTGGGGAGCAGTACTTC. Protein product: CASSSMTRSGEQYF.

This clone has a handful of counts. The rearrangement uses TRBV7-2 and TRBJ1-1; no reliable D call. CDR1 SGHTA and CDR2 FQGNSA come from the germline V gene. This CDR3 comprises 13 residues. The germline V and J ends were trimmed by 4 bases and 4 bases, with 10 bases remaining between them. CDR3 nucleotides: TGTGCCAGCAGCTCCGCCTCGGGCACTGAAGCTTTCTTT. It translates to CASSSASGTEAFF.

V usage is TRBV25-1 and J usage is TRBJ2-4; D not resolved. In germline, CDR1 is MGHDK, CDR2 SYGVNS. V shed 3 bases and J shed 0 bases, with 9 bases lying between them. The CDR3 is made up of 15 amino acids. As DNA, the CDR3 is TGTGCCAGCAGTGAGTCCCGAGTAGCCAAAAACATTCAGTACTTC. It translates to CASSESRVAKNIQYF.

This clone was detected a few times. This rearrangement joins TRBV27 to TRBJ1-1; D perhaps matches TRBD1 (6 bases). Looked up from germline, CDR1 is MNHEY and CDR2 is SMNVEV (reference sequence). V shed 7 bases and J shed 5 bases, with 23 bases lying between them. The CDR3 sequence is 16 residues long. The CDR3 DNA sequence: TGTGCCAGCATGGGCTGGTCGGGCAGGGGAAGGACTGAAGCTTTCTTT. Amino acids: CASMGWSGRGRTEAFF.

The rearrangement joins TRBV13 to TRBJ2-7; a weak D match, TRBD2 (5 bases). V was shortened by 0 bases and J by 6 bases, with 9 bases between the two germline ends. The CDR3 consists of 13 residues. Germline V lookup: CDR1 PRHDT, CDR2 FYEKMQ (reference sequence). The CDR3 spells CASSLGLRGEQYF. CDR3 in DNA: TGTGCCAGCAGCTTAGGCCTACGGGGCGAGCAGTACTTC.

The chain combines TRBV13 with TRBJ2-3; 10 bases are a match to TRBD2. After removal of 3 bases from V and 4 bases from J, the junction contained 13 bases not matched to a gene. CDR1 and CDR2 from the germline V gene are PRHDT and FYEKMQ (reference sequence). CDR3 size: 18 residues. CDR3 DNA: TGTGCCAGCAGCTTTTTTGCTAGCGGGAGTTCTGACTCAGATACGCAGTATTTT. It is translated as CASSFFASGSSDSDTQYF.

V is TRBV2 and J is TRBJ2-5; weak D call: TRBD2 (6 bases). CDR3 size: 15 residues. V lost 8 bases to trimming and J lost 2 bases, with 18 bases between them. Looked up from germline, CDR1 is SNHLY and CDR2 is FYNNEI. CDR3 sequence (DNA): TGTGCCAGCGGGGGGATGGGGCAGAAACAAGAGACCCAGTACTTC. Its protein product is CASGGMGQKQETQYF.

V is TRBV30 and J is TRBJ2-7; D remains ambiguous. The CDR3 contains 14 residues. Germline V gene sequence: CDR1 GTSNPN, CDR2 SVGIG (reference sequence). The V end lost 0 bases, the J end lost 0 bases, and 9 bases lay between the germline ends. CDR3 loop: CAWSVSSVSYEQYF. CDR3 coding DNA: TGTGCCTGGAGTGTATCGTCGGTCTCCTACGAGCAGTACTTC.

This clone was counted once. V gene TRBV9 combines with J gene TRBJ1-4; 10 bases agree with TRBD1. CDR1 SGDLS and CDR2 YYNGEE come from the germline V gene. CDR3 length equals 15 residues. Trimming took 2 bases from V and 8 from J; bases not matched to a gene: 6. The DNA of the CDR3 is TGTGCCAGCAGCGTTACGGGGGACAGGGGAGAAAAACTGTTTTTT. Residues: CASSVTGDRGEKLFF.

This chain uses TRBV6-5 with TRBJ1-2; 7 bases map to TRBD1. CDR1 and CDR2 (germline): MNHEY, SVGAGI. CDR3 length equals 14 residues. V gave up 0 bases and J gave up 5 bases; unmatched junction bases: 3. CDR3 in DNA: TGTGCCAGCAGTTACTCGCAGGGGGGATATGGCTACACCTTC. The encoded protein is CASSYSQGGYGYTF.

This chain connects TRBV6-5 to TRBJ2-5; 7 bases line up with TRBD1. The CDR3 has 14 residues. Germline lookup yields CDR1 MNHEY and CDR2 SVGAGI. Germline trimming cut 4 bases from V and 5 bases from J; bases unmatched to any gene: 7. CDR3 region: CASSFYRGAETQYF. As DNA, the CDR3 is TGTGCCAGCAGTTTCTACAGGGGTGCGGAGACCCAGTACTTC.

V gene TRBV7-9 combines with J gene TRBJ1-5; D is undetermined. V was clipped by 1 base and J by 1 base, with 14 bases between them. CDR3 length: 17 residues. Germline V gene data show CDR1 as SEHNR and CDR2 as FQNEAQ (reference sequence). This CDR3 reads CASSLGRAAGSNQPQHF. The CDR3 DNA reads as TGTGCCAGCAGCTTAGGGCGGGCAGCAGGAAGCAATCAGCCCCAGCATTTT.